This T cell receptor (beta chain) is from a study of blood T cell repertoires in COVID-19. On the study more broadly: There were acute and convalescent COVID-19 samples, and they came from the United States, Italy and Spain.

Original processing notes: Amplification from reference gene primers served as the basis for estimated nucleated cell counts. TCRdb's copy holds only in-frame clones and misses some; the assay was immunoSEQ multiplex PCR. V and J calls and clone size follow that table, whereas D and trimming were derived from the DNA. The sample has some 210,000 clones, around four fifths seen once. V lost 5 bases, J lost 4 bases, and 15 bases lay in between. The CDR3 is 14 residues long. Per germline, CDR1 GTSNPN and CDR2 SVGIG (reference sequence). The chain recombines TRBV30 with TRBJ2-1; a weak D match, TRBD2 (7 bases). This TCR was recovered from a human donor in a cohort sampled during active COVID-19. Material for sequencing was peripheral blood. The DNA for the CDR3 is TGTGCCTGGGAGGGAGGGGGGATTTACAATGAGCAGTTCTTC. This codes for CAWEGGGIYNEQFF.